These T cell receptor beta chains were read from a single sample in a study of early T cells in non-severe SARS-CoV-2 infection. TCRdb re-called the 5' RACE reads through MiXCR, storing one row per CDR3 protein. Of about 61,000 distinct CDR3 sequences listed, about 12% were seen once; the top ten hold roughly 1.2%. Sequences were derived from whole blood, sampled at baseline. The receptors here all came from an adult who was a healthcare worker with PCR-confirmed SARS-CoV-2 infection or an uninfected control (not recorded which). The donor label of this sample is uncertain. The CDR3 runs from the conserved cysteine through the conserved F or W. D genes are given only for firm matches. Clone sizes are given selectively: once, few, many, or a class where the clone is expanded.

CDR3aa: CASGWTGVVTGELFF
CDR3nt: TGTGCCAGCGGATGGACAGGGGTGGTCACCGGGGAGCTGTTTTTT
d_gene: TRBD1
abundance: -
v_gene: TRBV27
j_gene: TRBJ2-2

CDR3aa: CASSSWGLNTEAFF
CDR3nt: TGTGCCAGCAGCTCCTGGGGGCTGAACACTGAAGCTTTCTTT
d_gene: -
abundance: -
v_gene: TRBV7-2
j_gene: TRBJ1-1

CDR3aa: CSTRQANTEAFF
CDR3nt: TGCAGCACCAGACAGGCTAACACTGAAGCTTTCTTT
d_gene: -
abundance: many
v_gene: TRBV29-1
j_gene: TRBJ1-1

CDR3aa: CASSLQISSYNEQFF
CDR3nt: TGTGCCAGCAGCTTACAGATAAGCTCCTACAATGAGCAGTTCTTC
d_gene: -
abundance: -
v_gene: TRBV7-9
j_gene: TRBJ2-1

CDR3aa: CASSQVSGYEQFF
CDR3nt: TGTGCCAGCAGCCAAGTAAGCGGCTATGAGCAGTTCTTC
d_gene: -
abundance: few
v_gene: TRBV3-1
j_gene: TRBJ2-1

CDR3aa: CASSWVQGALYNEQFF
CDR3nt: TGTGCCAGCAGCTGGGTCCAGGGGGCCCTTTACAATGAGCAGTTCTTC
d_gene: TRBD1
abundance: few
v_gene: TRBV5-8
j_gene: TRBJ2-1

CDR3aa: CASSPDRGQETQYF
CDR3nt: TGTGCCAGCAGCCCAGACAGGGGGCAAGAGACCCAGTACTTC
d_gene: TRBD1
abundance: -
v_gene: TRBV13
j_gene: TRBJ2-5

CDR3aa: CASSRQIPNTEAFF
CDR3nt: TGTGCCAGCAGCAGACAGATACCGAACACTGAAGCTTTCTTT
d_gene: -
abundance: medium-sized
v_gene: TRBV6-2/TRBV6-3
j_gene: TRBJ1-1

CDR3aa: CASSNRRGRSSYNEQFF
CDR3nt: TGTGCCAGCAGCAATCGGCGGGGGAGGAGCTCCTACAATGAGCAGTTCTTC
d_gene: TRBD2
abundance: few
v_gene: TRBV2
j_gene: TRBJ2-1

CDR3aa: CASSLLSRETEAFF
CDR3nt: TGCGCCAGCAGCCTTCTCTCGAGGGAAACTGAAGCTTTCTTT
d_gene: -
abundance: few
v_gene: TRBV5-1
j_gene: TRBJ1-1

CDR3aa: CASSLSSTGYGYTF
CDR3nt: TGTGCCAGCAGTTTATCCTCGACAGGGTATGGCTACACCTTC
d_gene: TRBD1
abundance: few
v_gene: TRBV12-3/TRBV12-4
j_gene: TRBJ1-2

CDR3aa: CASSSKGTNQETQYF
CDR3nt: TGTGCCAGCAGTTCCAAGGGGACCAACCAAGAGACCCAGTACTTC
d_gene: -
abundance: -
v_gene: TRBV2
j_gene: TRBJ2-5

CDR3aa: CASSLIVSSGGNEQFF
CDR3nt: TGTGCCAGCAGCTTAATAGTCTCTAGCGGGGGCAATGAGCAGTTCTTC
d_gene: TRBD2
abundance: many
v_gene: TRBV7-9
j_gene: TRBJ2-1

CDR3aa: CASSESGGDGELFF
CDR3nt: TGCGCCAGCAGTGAGAGCGGGGGGGACGGGGAGCTGTTTTTT
d_gene: TRBD2
abundance: -
v_gene: TRBV10-1
j_gene: TRBJ2-2

CDR3aa: CASSSSGTRGLGEQFF
CDR3nt: TGTGCCAGCAGTTCATCCGGGACTAGGGGTTTAGGTGAGCAGTTCTTC
d_gene: TRBD2
abundance: few
v_gene: TRBV6-6
j_gene: TRBJ2-1

CDR3aa: CASTKRTGDPYGYTF
CDR3nt: TGTGCCAGCACCAAACGGACAGGGGACCCCTATGGCTACACCTTC
d_gene: TRBD1
abundance: many
v_gene: TRBV6-2/TRBV6-3
j_gene: TRBJ1-2

CDR3aa: CASSLYQAGEVDTQYF
CDR3nt: TGTGCCAGCAGCTTGTACCAGGCAGGGGAAGTGGATACGCAGTATTTT
d_gene: -
abundance: few
v_gene: TRBV5-8
j_gene: TRBJ2-3

CDR3aa: CASSLNSFYGYTF
CDR3nt: TGTGCCAGCAGCCTAAACAGCTTTTATGGCTACACCTTC
d_gene: -
abundance: few
v_gene: TRBV5-6
j_gene: TRBJ1-2

CDR3aa: CSVTHPTGATSGYTF
CDR3nt: TGCAGCGTTACCCACCCGACAGGGGCGACGAGTGGCTACACCTTC
d_gene: TRBD1
abundance: -
v_gene: TRBV29-1
j_gene: TRBJ1-2

CDR3aa: CASSIPGSGANVLTF
CDR3nt: TGTGCCAGCAGTATTCCAGGGTCTGGGGCCAACGTCCTGACTTTC
d_gene: -
abundance: few
v_gene: TRBV12-3/TRBV12-4
j_gene: TRBJ2-6

CDR3aa: CASSKGFHMQSTKQGAPYRGYTF
CDR3nt: TGTGCCAGCAGCAAGGGTTTTCATATGCAAAGTACCAAACAGGGGGCCCCGTATCGTGGCTACACCTTC
d_gene: -
abundance: many
v_gene: TRBV21-1
j_gene: TRBJ1-2

CDR3aa: CASSSRAPNYGYTF
CDR3nt: TGTGCCAGCAGCAGCAGGGCCCCTAACTATGGCTACACCTTC
d_gene: -
abundance: -
v_gene: TRBV5-4
j_gene: TRBJ1-2

CDR3aa: CASTDQGAPNQPQHF
CDR3nt: TGTGCCAGCACAGACCAGGGGGCGCCCAATCAGCCCCAGCATTTT
d_gene: TRBD1
abundance: -
v_gene: TRBV2
j_gene: TRBJ1-5

CDR3aa: CSGGENYGYTF
CDR3nt: TGCAGCGGGGGGGAGAACTATGGCTACACCTTC
d_gene: -
abundance: -
v_gene: TRBV29-1
j_gene: TRBJ1-2

CDR3aa: CATAPGGRTDTQYF
CDR3nt: TGTGCCACCGCGCCAGGGGGGAGAACAGATACGCAGTATTTT
d_gene: -
abundance: many
v_gene: TRBV5-4
j_gene: TRBJ2-3

CDR3aa: CASSLDPLGSGNTIYF
CDR3nt: TGTGCCAGCAGCTTAGACCCTCTTGGTTCTGGAAACACCATATATTTT
d_gene: -
abundance: once
v_gene: TRBV11-2
j_gene: TRBJ1-3

CDR3aa: CASRRNPGPSPQETQYF
CDR3nt: TGTGCCAGCCGTCGGAATCCGGGACCTTCGCCACAAGAGACCCAGTACTTC
d_gene: -
abundance: -
v_gene: TRBV6-6
j_gene: TRBJ2-5

CDR3aa: CASSRGQGRSNSPLHF
CDR3nt: TGTGCCAGCAGCCGGGGACAGGGCAGAAGTAATTCACCCCTCCACTTT
d_gene: TRBD1
abundance: many
v_gene: TRBV6-5
j_gene: TRBJ1-6

CDR3aa: CSPRTGLNTEAFF
CDR3nt: TGCAGTCCTAGGACAGGGTTGAACACTGAAGCTTTCTTT
d_gene: TRBD1
abundance: few
v_gene: TRBV20-1
j_gene: TRBJ1-1

CDR3aa: CAWSTGTGRTEAFF
CDR3nt: TGTGCCTGGAGTACCGGGACAGGGCGGACTGAAGCTTTCTTT
d_gene: TRBD1
abundance: many
v_gene: TRBV30
j_gene: TRBJ1-1

CDR3aa: CASSYNLGQVTDTQYF
CDR3nt: TGTGCCAGCAGTTACAATCTGGGACAAGTCACAGATACGCAGTATTTT
d_gene: -
abundance: few
v_gene: TRBV6-6
j_gene: TRBJ2-3